There are a few counts of the clone carrying this TCR beta chain. The antigen remains unidentified. These data originate in a study of a mutant IDH1 vaccine in newly diagnosed glioma. The CDR3 contains 16 residues. V lost 1 base, J lost 3 bases, and 6 bases stayed unmatched. Germline V gives CDR1 LNHDA, CDR2 SQIVND (reference sequence). The time point was: week 47, end of study. One vaccine dose held 300 ug of mutant IDH1 20-mer peptide and came with topical imiquimod. Method: immunoSEQ multiplex PCR; TCRdb's copy keeps in-frame clones and lacks some. The repertoire holds 30,000 to 40,000 clones, with approximately 90% as singletons. Regarding the study as a whole: No link was apparently found between pseudoprogression and changes in top peripheral T cell clonotypes.

This material consisted of PBMCs, taken from a glioma patient whose treatment included an IDH1 peptide vaccine. The receptor's source is a woman between 40 and 50 years old with glioma. V is TRBV19 and J is TRBJ1-5, with 7 bases lining up with TRBD1. The CDR3 bases are TGTGCCAGTAGTATAGTGGGGGGACAGAACAATCAGCCCCAGCATTTT. Protein product: CASSIVGGQNNQPQHF.